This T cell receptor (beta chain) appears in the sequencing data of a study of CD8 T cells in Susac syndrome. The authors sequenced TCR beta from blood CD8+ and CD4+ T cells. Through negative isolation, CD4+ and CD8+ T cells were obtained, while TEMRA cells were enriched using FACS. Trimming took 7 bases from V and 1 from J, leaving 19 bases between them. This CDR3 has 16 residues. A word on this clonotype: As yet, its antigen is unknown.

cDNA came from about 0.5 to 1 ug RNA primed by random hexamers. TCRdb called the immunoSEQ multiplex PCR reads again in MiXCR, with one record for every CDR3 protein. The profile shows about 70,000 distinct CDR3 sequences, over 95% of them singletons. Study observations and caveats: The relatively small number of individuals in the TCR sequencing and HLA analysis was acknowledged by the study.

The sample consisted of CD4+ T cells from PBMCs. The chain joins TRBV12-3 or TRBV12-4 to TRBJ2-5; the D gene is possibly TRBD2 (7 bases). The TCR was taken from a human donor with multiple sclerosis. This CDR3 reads CASIPGGRGLQETQYF. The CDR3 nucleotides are TGTGCCAGCATTCCGGGGGGTCGGGGGCTCCAAGAGACCCAGTACTTC.